The entry below gives a single T cell receptor beta chain sequence along with its context. This sample was included in a study of blood T cell repertoires in COVID-19. In germline, CDR1 is LGHNA, CDR2 YNFKEQ. CDR3 length: 14 amino acids. Trimming stripped 0 bases from V and 5 bases from J, with 10 bases between. All enrollees were about 18 to 89 years old and from about 24 US areas. Sequenced by immunoSEQ multiplex PCR; TCRdb stores in-frame clones only, minus some. The data show around 400,000 clones, around 83% seen once. The sequenced sample was PBMCs or T cells enriched from blood (not recorded which). J is TRBJ1-2 and V is TRBV4-2; D not resolved. The receptor comes from a woman between 50 and 59 years old who had recovered from COVID-19. Written as DNA, the CDR3 is TGTGCCAGCAGCCAAGACAGCGGGTATTATGGCTACACCTTC. Translating it yields CASSQDSGYYGYTF.